The 32 T cell receptor beta chains below all came from one sample that was sequenced in a study of blood T cell repertoires in COVID-19. Clones were sequenced by immunoSEQ multiplex PCR, and TCRdb holds only the in-frame ones, with some missing. The sample includes around 200,000 clones, roughly 90% of them seen just once. The sample comprised peripheral blood. The receptors come from a man between 18 and 29 years old with active or convalescent COVID-19.

The chain is built from TRBV4-1 and TRBJ1-4; a possible D gene is TRBD1 (5 bases). V gave up 3 bases and J gave up 8 bases, with 16 bases separating them. CDR1 and CDR2 (germline): MGHRA, YSYEKL. There are 15 residues in the CDR3. The CDR3 here is CASSQRDLGGEKLFF. CDR3 nucleotides: TGCGCCAGCAGCCAGCGGGACTTAGGCGGGGAAAAACTGTTTTTT.

V usage is TRBV19 and J usage is TRBJ2-4, with TRBD2 identical over 8 bases. CDR3 length: 16 amino acids. J gave up 0 bases and V 4 bases, and 5 bases lay outside the gene matches. The germline gives CDR1 LNHDA, CDR2 SQIVND (reference sequence). CDR3 sequence reads: CASSNAGGVAKNIQYF. In DNA, the CDR3 is TGTGCCAGTAGTAACGCCGGGGGGGTAGCCAAAAACATTCAGTACTTC.

This clone was seen a single time. V usage is TRBV5-4 and J usage is TRBJ2-1; 8 bases line up with TRBD2. Germline V gene lookup returns CDR1 SGHNT and CDR2 YYREEE (reference sequence). V lost 4 bases and J lost 7; bases outside the gene matches: 13. The CDR3 is 16 amino acids. CDR3 in amino acids: CASSPESGGAPNEQFF. Written as DNA, the CDR3 is TGTGCCAGCAGCCCCGAGTCGGGGGGGGCGCCGAATGAGCAGTTCTTC.

For the CDR3, the DNA is TGTGCCAGCAGCAATACGGACTCATCTAATGAAAAACTGTTTTTT. This codes for CASSNTDSSNEKLFF. The chain has TRBV7-8 and TRBJ1-4, with D uncertain. This CDR3 is 15 amino acids long. Germline CDR1 is SGHVS and CDR2 is FQNEAQ. V lost 5 bases to trimming and J lost 3 bases, with 13 bases between them.

The V call is TRBV4-2, the J call TRBJ2-1; TRBD1 matches 10 bases. V trimming: 4 bases; J trimming: 2 bases; junction bases outside the gene matches: 5. The CDR3 has 16 amino acids. CDR1 and CDR2 from the germline V gene are LGHNA and YNFKEQ. Written as DNA, the CDR3 is TGTGCCAGCAGCCGTCCGGGACAGGGGACCTACAATGAGCAGTTCTTC. It encodes CASSRPGQGTYNEQFF.

The CDR3 sequence: CASSEFDERETQYF. For the CDR3, the DNA is TGTGCCAGCAGTGAATTTGATGAGAGGGAGACCCAGTACTTC. The genes are TRBV25-1 and TRBJ2-5; D not resolved. Germline loops: CDR1 MGHDK, CDR2 SYGVNS. V was clipped by 1 base and J by 5 bases, with 11 bases between them. The length of the CDR3 is 14 residues.

This clone was observed a few times. The rearrangement uses TRBV25-1 and TRBJ2-7; possibly TRBD1 for D (5 bases). The germline CDR1 and CDR2 sequences are MGHDK and SYGVNS. V lost 3 bases, J lost 4 bases, and 10 bases lay in between. CDR3 length: 13 residues. CDR3 region: CASSDDSFYEQYF. The CDR3 nucleotides read TGTGCCAGCAGTGACGACAGCTTTTACGAGCAGTACTTC.

This clone showed up just once. Written as DNA, the CDR3 is TGTGCCAGCAGCCGCGTTACAGGGGGCGTTGGGCAAAACATTCAGTACTTC. It translates to CASSRVTGGVGQNIQYF. The chain carries TRBV7-9 and TRBJ2-4; the match to TRBD1 covers 9 bases. CDR1 is SEHNR, CDR2 FQNEAQ, per germline (reference sequence). The CDR3 is 17 residues long. J lost 5 bases, V lost 5 bases, and 13 bases had no gene match. The full variable domain, its missing parts supplied by reference TRBV7-9 and TRBJ2-4, is DTGVSQNPRHKITKRGQNVTFRCDPISEHNRLYWYRQTLGQGPEFLTYFQNEAQLEKSRLLSDRFSAERPKGSFSTLEIQRTEQGDSAMYLCASSRVTGGVGQNIQYFGAGTRLSVL.

The chain links TRBV30 to TRBJ2-5; 7 bases are shared with TRBD1. The CDR3 is 14 residues long. The germline V gene encodes CDR1 GTSNPN and CDR2 SVGIG (reference sequence). The V segment lost 4 bases and the J segment 5 bases; nucleotides outside the gene matches: 10. The CDR3 sequence is CAWTRQGPEETQYF. Here the CDR3 DNA reads TGTGCCTGGACGAGACAGGGTCCAGAGGAGACCCAGTACTTC.

The J gene is TRBJ1-3, the V gene TRBV10-3, with 9 bases aligning to TRBD1. V shed 6 bases and J 4 bases; nucleotides not matched to a gene: 10. This CDR3 contains 16 residues. From germline, CDR1 is ENHRY and CDR2 SYGVKD. The CDR3 coding sequence is TGTGCCATCAGCGGACAGGGGATGACGCACGGAAACACCATATATTTT. It translates to CAISGQGMTHGNTIYF.

The rearrangement uses TRBV12-3 or TRBV12-4 and TRBJ1-2; no definite D call. The V end lost 3 bases, the J end lost 5 bases, and 7 bases lay between the germline ends. The CDR3 sequence is 12 residues long. Here the CDR3 DNA reads TGTGCCAGCAGTTTCGGGGAATATGGCTACACCTTC. Its protein is CASSFGEYGYTF.

This clone was counted a few times. The chain joins TRBV11-2 to TRBJ2-5; unclear D gene. Deletions cut 3 bases from V and 9 bases from J, with 14 bases between. The CDR3 extends over 13 amino acids. Germline values: CDR1 SGHAT, CDR2 FQNNGV. This CDR3 is CASSFTSVEAQYF. The CDR3 DNA sequence: TGTGCCAGCAGCTTCACGTCGGTTGAGGCCCAGTACTTC. Looking up the rest from reference TRBV11-2 and TRBJ2-5 gives the full variable domain: EAGVAQSPRYKIIEKRQSVAFWCNPISGHATLYWYQQILGQGPKLLIQFQNNGVVDDSQLPKDRFSAERLKGVDSTLKIQPAKLEDSAVYLCASSFTSVEAQYFGPGTRLLVL.

The rearrangement uses TRBV7-2 and TRBJ2-1, with D perhaps matching TRBD2 (5 bases). The V end was cut by 5 bases, the J end by 3 bases, with 20 bases between. The CDR3 covers 17 residues. Germline V CDR1 and CDR2: SGHTA, FQGNSA. CDR3 sequence reads: CASSQGDPPRVYNEQFF. Written as DNA, the CDR3 is TGTGCCAGCAGCCAAGGTGACCCCCCGAGGGTCTACAATGAGCAGTTCTTC.

This chain connects TRBV6-6 to TRBJ1-3, with 11 nucleotides matching TRBD1. This CDR3 spans 14 amino acids. The germline CDR1 and CDR2 sequences are MNHNY and SVGAGI (reference sequence). V dropped 8 bases and J dropped 0; count of bases not matched to a gene: 0. CDR3 sequence reads: CASGTGGSGNTIYF. CDR3 nucleotides: TGTGCCAGCGGGACAGGGGGCTCTGGAAACACCATATATTTT.

Here the CDR3 reads CAWSEQLEPQHF. CDR3 sequence (DNA): TGTGCCTGGAGTGAACAGCTGGAGCCCCAGCATTTT. This chain connects TRBV30 to TRBJ1-5; the D is unclear. Deletions cut 1 base from V and 8 bases from J, with 9 bases between. Germline V gives CDR1 GTSNPN, CDR2 SVGIG (reference sequence). This CDR3 has 12 residues.

This chain joins TRBV19 and TRBJ1-1; D call uncertain. Trimming cost V 7 bases and J 6 bases, with 15 bases left between them. Germline V gives CDR1 LNHDA, CDR2 SQIVND (reference sequence). This CDR3 comprises 13 residues. The CDR3 is CASTVPGRAEAFF. The CDR3 DNA follows: TGTGCCAGTACTGTTCCAGGTCGCGCTGAAGCTTTCTTT.

The sample holds one count of this clone. The rearrangement links TRBV12-3 or TRBV12-4 to TRBJ2-1; no clear D. This CDR3 has 13 residues. Between the trimmed V and J ends, which lost 7 bases and 0 bases, there was a span of 7 bases. CDR3 in amino acids: CASTLSSYNEQFF. The CDR3 DNA sequence: TGTGCCAGCACCCTGAGCTCCTACAATGAGCAGTTCTTC.

This chain joins TRBV2 and TRBJ1-3; 8 bases fit TRBD1. V lost 8 bases, J lost 0 bases, and 15 bases stayed unmatched. This CDR3 has 18 residues. CDR1 is SNHLY and CDR2 is FYNNEI in the germline V gene. CDR3 region: CASDRAGGRGNSGNTIYF. Here the CDR3 DNA reads TGTGCCAGCGATAGGGCAGGGGGCCGGGGTAACTCTGGAAACACCATATATTTT.

The genes are TRBV7-2 and TRBJ2-7, with 12 nucleotides matching TRBD2. The junction had 13 bases not matched to a gene; V was cut back by 4 bases and J by 6 bases. Germline CDR1 SGHTA, CDR2 FQGNSA. The CDR3 has 17 amino acids. CDR3 amino acids: CASSSLSRLAGGIEQYF. DNA for the CDR3: TGTGCCAGCAGCTCCCTCTCTCGGCTAGCGGGAGGGATCGAGCAGTACTTC. Filled out from reference TRBV7-2 and TRBJ2-7, the complete variable domain reads GAGVSQSPSNKVTEKGKDVELRCDPISGHTALYWYRQSLGQGLEFLIYFQGNSAPDKSGLPSDRFSAERTGGSVSTLTIQRTQQEDSAVYLCASSSLSRLAGGIEQYFGPGTRLTVT.

The rearrangement links TRBV4-1 to TRBJ2-1; 11 bases match TRBD2. Unmatched junction bases numbered 4, after V lost 0 bases and J lost 3 bases. The CDR3 runs 17 residues. Germline V gives CDR1 MGHRA, CDR2 YSYEKL. The CDR3 DNA reads as TGCGCCAGCAGCCAAGAGCCCGGGACTAGCGGCTACAATGAGCAGTTCTTC. It yields the protein CASSQEPGTSGYNEQFF.

CDR3 DNA: TGTGCCACCAGTGATTCCCGGACAGGGGCAGATACGCAGTATTTT. As protein: CATSDSRTGADTQYF. V usage is TRBV24-1 and J usage is TRBJ2-3; TRBD1 agrees at 9 bases. The CDR3 covers 15 residues. Germline CDR1 reads KGHDR; CDR2 reads SFDVKD. The V segment lost 2 bases and the J segment 4 bases; nucleotides outside the gene matches: 3.

The chain carries TRBV27 and TRBJ2-7; possibly TRBD1 for D (6 bases). Germline V gives CDR1 MNHEY, CDR2 SMNVEV (reference sequence). The V end lost 2 bases, the J end lost 2 bases, and 10 bases lay between the germline ends. The CDR3 has 14 residues. The CDR3 bases are TGTGCCAGCAGTTTACACAGGGACCCCTACGAGCAGTACTTC. Amino acids: CASSLHRDPYEQYF.

The rearrangement uses TRBV12-5 and TRBJ2-1, with 14 bases aligning to TRBD2. Germline assignment: CDR1 LGHNT and CDR2 FRNRAP. The CDR3 is 17 residues long. V gave up 5 bases and J gave up 9 bases; unmatched junction bases: 12. The CDR3 here is CASGLYSGTSGSSEQFF. The CDR3 DNA reads as TGTGCTAGTGGTCTTTACTCCGGGACTAGCGGGAGTAGTGAGCAGTTCTTC.

The V and J genes are TRBV7-3 and TRBJ2-2; the match to TRBD2 covers 12 bases. V was clipped by 4 bases and J by 6 bases; unmatched bases: 6. Germline V gene lookup returns CDR1 SGHTA and CDR2 FQGTGA. The CDR3 spans 16 residues. The CDR3 loop reads CASSSRLAGVSGELFF. DNA of the CDR3: TGTGCCAGCAGCTCGCGACTAGCGGGGGTATCCGGGGAGCTGTTTTTT.

The J gene is TRBJ2-1, the V gene TRBV12-3 or TRBV12-4; 7 bases agree with TRBD2. This CDR3 is built from 12 residues. The ends lost 5 bases at V and 10 bases at J; junction bases unmatched: 5. The CDR3 here is CASSLTSSEQFF. In nucleotides, the CDR3 is TGTGCCAGCAGTCTGACTAGCTCCGAGCAGTTCTTC.

The chain uses TRBV27 and TRBJ2-7, with 14 bases matching TRBD2. Germline CDR1 is MNHEY and CDR2 is SMNVEV (reference sequence). This CDR3 is 19 amino acids long. The V gene end was trimmed by 2 bases and the J gene end by 4 bases; junction bases not matched to a gene: 13. In DNA form, the CDR3 reads TGTGCCAGCAGTTTAACCGCCCAGGGACTAGCGGGAGTTAGGTACGAGCAGTACTTC. Residues: CASSLTAQGLAGVRYEQYF.

The chain is built from TRBV5-6 and TRBJ2-1, with 9 positions matching TRBD2. This CDR3 contains 12 residues. Germline CDR1 reads SGHDT; CDR2 reads YYEEEE. The V and J ends lost 1 base and 15 bases, in that order; junction bases with no gene match: 5. The CDR3: CASSLLAGGWFF. CDR3 bases: TGTGCCAGCAGCTTGCTGGCGGGGGGGTGGTTCTTC.

This chain joins TRBV7-9 and TRBJ1-1, with D perhaps TRBD1 (6 bases). Germline-derived CDR1 and CDR2 are SEHNR and FQNEAQ (reference sequence). This CDR3 is built from 13 residues. V was pared by 4 bases and J by 2 bases, with 8 bases between. The CDR3 protein is CASSSGVNTEAFF. The CDR3 nucleotides read TGTGCCAGCAGCTCAGGGGTTAACACTGAAGCTTTCTTT.

This clone was recorded once. The genes are TRBV19 and TRBJ1-2; no definite D call. CDR1 and CDR2 from the germline V gene are LNHDA and SQIVND (reference sequence). CDR3 length: 13 residues. V shed 5 bases and J shed 7 bases, with 14 bases lying between them. The CDR3 DNA reads TGTGCCAGTAGTCCCACCGGGATAGGTGGCTACACCTTC. It translates to CASSPTGIGGYTF.

This clone was found many times. The chain is built from TRBV3-1 (or the pseudogene TRBV3-2) and TRBJ1-2, with TRBD1 identical over 8 bases. CDR1 LGHDT and CDR2 YNNKEL come from the germline V gene (reference sequence). J gave up 2 bases and V 3 bases, and 5 bases lay outside the gene matches. The CDR3 contains 15 residues. The CDR3 sequence: CASSHPGQENYGYTF. The CDR3 DNA reads as TGTGCCAGCAGCCATCCGGGACAGGAAAACTATGGCTACACCTTC.

This chain joins TRBV3-1 (or the pseudogene TRBV3-2) and TRBJ1-4, with a weak D call TRBD1 (5 bases). The length of the CDR3 is 17 residues. Germline V gives CDR1 LGHDT, CDR2 YNNKEL (reference sequence). Deletions cut 0 bases from V and 4 bases from J, with 15 bases between. CDR3 in amino acids: CASSQDPWGGFNEKLFF. As DNA, the CDR3 is TGTGCCAGCAGCCAAGACCCCTGGGGGGGGTTTAATGAAAAACTGTTTTTT.

The chain couples TRBV29-1 to TRBJ1-2; no firm D call. The V end lost 4 bases, the J end lost 0 bases, and 12 bases lay between the germline ends. Per germline, CDR1 SQVTM and CDR2 ANQGSEA. The CDR3 has 14 residues. The CDR3 protein is CSVGAGGSNYGYTF. The CDR3 DNA reads TGCAGCGTTGGGGCCGGAGGATCTAACTATGGCTACACCTTC.